The 17 T cell receptor beta chains listed next were all sequenced from one sample in a study of blood T cell repertoires in COVID-19. Sequenced by immunoSEQ multiplex PCR; TCRdb stores in-frame clones only, minus some. Of under 500,000 clones detected, roughly 85% appear once; the ten largest clones hold 1.5% to 2%. Sequencing was performed on PBMCs or T cells enriched from blood (not recorded which). The receptors derive from a woman between 18 and 29 years old with acute COVID-19.

The genes are TRBV5-4 and TRBJ2-3; 12 bases are shared with TRBD2. Unmatched junction bases numbered 4, after V lost 2 bases and J lost 3 bases. Looked up from germline, CDR1 is SGHNT and CDR2 is YYREEE (reference sequence). CDR3 length equals 16 residues. The CDR3 DNA reads as TGTGCCAGCAGCTTCCTGACTAGCGGGAGTACAGATACGCAGTATTTT. Translated, it gives CASSFLTSGSTDTQYF.

V and J are TRBV27 and TRBJ1-6; D remains ambiguous. Germline V gene sequence: CDR1 MNHEY, CDR2 SMNVEV (reference sequence). V was trimmed by 2 bases and J by 4 bases, leaving 9 bases between them. The CDR3 has 15 residues. The CDR3: CASSLRQDYNSPLHF. Here the CDR3 DNA reads TGTGCCAGCAGTTTAAGGCAGGATTATAATTCACCCCTCCACTTT.

This clone has just one count. The chain uses TRBV7-9 and TRBJ2-1; 7 nucleotides align to TRBD2. V shed 0 bases, J shed 8 bases, and the junction held 4 bases outside the gene matches. Germline CDR1 is SEHNR and CDR2 is FQNEAQ (reference sequence). The CDR3 spans 14 residues. CDR3 nucleotides: TGTGCCAGCAGCTTAGCGGGAGGGCCACATGAGCAGTTCTTC. Translated, it gives CASSLAGGPHEQFF. The whole variable domain, filled in from reference TRBV7-9 and TRBJ2-1, reads DTGVSQNPRHKITKRGQNVTFRCDPISEHNRLYWYRQTLGQGPEFLTYFQNEAQLEKSRLLSDRFSAERPKGSFSTLEIQRTEQGDSAMYLCASSLAGGPHEQFFGPGTRLTVL.

The chain carries TRBV28 and TRBJ1-2; TRBD1 matches at 7 bases. This CDR3 has 14 residues. CDR1 and CDR2 (germline): MDHEN, SYDVKM. V lost 5 bases, J lost 7 bases, and 10 bases stayed unmatched. This CDR3 reads CASSKGQLQGGYTF. The CDR3 bases are TGTGCCAGCAGTAAGGGACAGCTCCAAGGTGGCTACACCTTC.

The rearrangement links TRBV10-3 to TRBJ1-2; TRBD1 matches at 7 bases. With V trimmed by 4 bases and J by 2 bases, 7 bases remained unmatched. This CDR3 has 15 amino acids. The germline V gene has CDR1 ENHRY and CDR2 SYGVKD. The CDR3: CAISASDRVNYGYTF. The CDR3 coding sequence is TGTGCCATCAGTGCTTCTGACAGGGTAAACTATGGCTACACCTTC.

The chain couples TRBV27 to TRBJ1-3, with 7 bases lining up with TRBD1. Germline assignment: CDR1 MNHEY and CDR2 SMNVEV (reference sequence). The CDR3 contains 14 residues. Unmatched junction bases numbered 2, after V lost 6 bases and J lost 0 bases. In DNA form, the CDR3 reads TGTGCCAGCAGCCGGGACAGCTCTGGAAACACCATATATTTT. Translation: CASSRDSSGNTIYF.

The chain uses TRBV5-8 and TRBJ1-4, with no clear D. Between the trimmed V and J ends, which lost 2 bases and 6 bases, there was a span of 14 bases. CDR3 length: 15 amino acids. CDR1 SGHTS and CDR2 YDEGEE come from the germline V gene. The CDR3 nucleotides read TGTGCCAGCAGCTTTCTTGGCAGGAACGATGAAAAACTGTTTTTT. This codes for CASSFLGRNDEKLFF. Full variable domain (rest looked up from reference TRBV5-8 and TRBJ1-4): EAGVTQSPTHLIKTRGQQATLRCSPISGHTSVYWYQQALGLGLQFLLWYDEGEERNRGNFPPRFSGRQFPNYSSELNVNALELEDSALYLCASSFLGRNDEKLFFGSGTQLSVL.

A few counts support this clone. This chain links TRBV3-1 (or the pseudogene TRBV3-2) with TRBJ1-5; D unresolved. V gave up 0 bases and J gave up 6 bases, with 15 bases separating them. The CDR3 has 16 residues. The V gene's germline CDR1 is LGHDT and CDR2 YNNKEL (reference sequence). Here the CDR3 reads CASSQELTVATQPQHF. The CDR3 bases are TGTGCCAGCAGCCAAGAATTAACAGTGGCTACTCAGCCCCAGCATTTT.

CDR3 nucleotide sequence: TGCGCCAGCAGGGGGGAGGGCTACGAGCAGTACTTC. It is translated as CASRGEGYEQYF. The chain recombines TRBV10-2 with TRBJ2-7, with 7 positions matching TRBD2. Germline V gene lookup returns CDR1 WSHSY and CDR2 SAAADI. V was pared by 6 bases and J by 3 bases, with 2 bases of the junction left unmatched. There are 12 residues in the CDR3.

V gene TRBV5-8 combines with J gene TRBJ2-7, with a possible D match to TRBD1 (5 bases). Trimming shortened V by 4 bases and J by 6 bases, and 14 bases separated the two germline ends. This CDR3 is built from 13 residues. The germline gives CDR1 SGHTS, CDR2 YDEGEE. The CDR3 region is CASSKDRTREQYF. The CDR3 DNA is TGTGCCAGCAGCAAAGACCGGACACGCGAGCAGTACTTC.

DNA for the CDR3: TGTGCCAGCGGGGAAGGAGGGCCGGGAGACGGCTACACCTTC. Translation gives CASGEGGPGDGYTF. The chain recombines TRBV9 with TRBJ1-2, with D hard to call. The CDR3 loop spans 14 amino acids. Germline V gene data show CDR1 as SGDLS and CDR2 as YYNGEE. Trimming removed 7 bases from V and 8 bases from J, with 21 bases in between.

The chain employs TRBV11-2 and TRBJ2-5; the D is unclear. V shed 3 bases and J shed 5 bases, with 7 bases lying between them. CDR1 is SGHAT and CDR2 is FQNNGV in the germline V gene. CDR3 length equals 12 residues. CDR3 protein: CASSFQRETQYF. The CDR3 DNA is TGTGCCAGCAGCTTCCAACGGGAGACCCAGTACTTC. Complete variable domain (other parts from reference TRBV11-2 and TRBJ2-5): EAGVAQSPRYKIIEKRQSVAFWCNPISGHATLYWYQQILGQGPKLLIQFQNNGVVDDSQLPKDRFSAERLKGVDSTLKIQPAKLEDSAVYLCASSFQRETQYFGPGTRLLVL.

The chain is built from TRBV28 and TRBJ2-7; D not certain. The V end lost 3 bases, the J end lost 2 bases, and 5 bases lay between the germline ends. The germline V gene has CDR1 MDHEN and CDR2 SYDVKM. The CDR3 is 12 amino acids. As DNA, the CDR3 is TGTGCCAGCAGTTTCTCCCCCTACGAGCAGTACTTC. Translated: CASSFSPYEQYF.

A word on this clone: A read error may account for a junction end that differs from germline. V gene TRBV2 combines with J gene TRBJ1-4, with TRBD1 as a possible D gene (6 bases). There are 14 residues in the CDR3. CDR1 is SNHLY and CDR2 is FYNNEI in the germline V gene. CDR3 in amino acids: CASYAEGGTANSVF. CDR3 DNA sequence: TGTGCCAGCTACGCGGAAGGGGGTACAGCGAATAGCGTTTTT.

The genes are TRBV7-9 and TRBJ1-1; possible D gene TRBD1, 5 bases. In germline, CDR1 is SEHNR, CDR2 FQNEAQ (reference sequence). The CDR3 is 15 amino acids. V lost 7 bases, J lost 5 bases, and 20 bases lay in between. As DNA, the CDR3 is TGTGCCAGCACCTCCAGTGGGGGGAGTTGGACTGAAGCTTTCTTT. As protein: CASTSSGGSWTEAFF.

V usage is TRBV5-1 and J usage is TRBJ2-7, with a possible D match to TRBD2 (5 bases). Between the trimmed V and J ends, which lost 0 bases and 0 bases, there was a span of 7 bases. This CDR3 region has 14 residues. CDR1 and CDR2 (germline): SGHRS, YFSETQ. DNA of the CDR3: TGCGCCAGCAGCTTGGTGGGGAGCTCCTACGAGCAGTACTTC. It codes for CASSLVGSSYEQYF.

This rearrangement joins TRBV29-1 to TRBJ1-5; 7 bases match TRBD1. With V trimmed by 4 bases and J by 4 bases, 4 bases remained unmatched. CDR3 length: 13 residues. Germline CDR1 and CDR2: SQVTM and ANQGSEA. The CDR3 region is CSVGDRTNQPQHF. In nucleotides, the CDR3 is TGCAGCGTTGGGGACAGAACTAATCAGCCCCAGCATTTT. Combining the CDR3 with reference TRBV29-1 and TRBJ1-5 gives the whole variable domain SAVISQKPSRDICQRGTSLTIQCQVDSQVTMMFWYRQQPGQSLTLIATANQGSEATYESGFVIDKFPISRPNLTFSTLTVSNMSPEDSSIYLCSVGDRTNQPQHFGDGTRLSIL.